This T cell receptor beta chain was sequenced during a study of Graves' ophthalmopathy and Graves' hyperthyroidism. The study's findings and limits: Ophthalmopathy versus stable hyperthyroidism: 13-signature model gave less than 90% sensitivity, 75% to 82% specificity.

The CDR3 contains 16 residues. Trimming cost V 3 bases and J 3 bases, with 18 bases left between them. RNA transcripts were the source from which TCR beta CDR3 regions were amplified. An initial RT-PCR round employing HTBI primers preceded a second-round multiplex PCR. MiXCR, run by TCRdb on the multiplex PCR reads, gives a single entry per CDR3 protein. The data hold roughly 400,000 distinct CDR3 sequences, with about 18% observed a single time. This clonotype was observed at least ten times. The target antigen is unknown. The chain carries TRBV12-3 or TRBV12-4 and TRBJ2-7, with TRBD2 as a possible D gene (6 bases). This clonotype was obtained from an adult woman with stable Graves' hyperthyroidism. The specimen sequenced was peripheral blood. For the CDR3, the DNA is TGTGCCAGCAGTTTTGGGACTCTCCACGCCCGCTACGAGCAGTACTTC. Its translation: CASSFGTLHARYEQYF.